The subject of this entry is one TCR beta chain. Its cognate antigen has yet to be identified. Base qualities were left out, and no much larger clone turns up one base away. The data were obtained in a study of graft-versus-host responses after intestinal transplantation (dated by TCRdb to the early 2020s). General notes on the study: The transplants that recipients received were multivisceral, liver-intestinal, or isolated intestinal. All recipients received anti-thymocyte globulin induction followed by maintenance tacrolimus and steroids for three to four years. After intestinal transplantation, graft-versus-host and host-versus-graft alloreactive T cell clones were followed in the graft, circulation and bone marrow using bulk TCR-beta CDR3 sequencing. To identify alloreactive clones, pre-transplant mixed lymphocyte reaction products were sequenced and then compared with unstimulated pre-transplant donor and recipient T cells. A cohort of 24 intestinal transplant recipients, including one retransplant, was enrolled, and a few patients lacking pretransplant specimens were excluded. A peak of at least 4% donor T cells among recipient peripheral blood mononuclear cells was the definition used for donor T cell macrochimerism. Instead of going to the commercial service, samples from a few later patients were sequenced in-house on an Illumina MiSeq and processed with MiXCR.

The method behind the library was the immunoSEQ multiplex PCR assay. Adaptive Biotechnologies carried out high-throughput TCR-beta CDR3 sequencing of genomic DNA for most patients. In the authors' own workflow: TCR sequencing data for more than 15 patients were retrieved from Adaptive's ImmunoSEQ software; a few other patients were processed with MiXCR and VDJtools. CDR3 nucleotide sequences shared by donor and recipient were removed because the origin of these sequences could not be assigned. To be classed as alloreactive, a clone needed at least 2-fold expansion over unstimulated cells and a minimum CFSE-low frequency of 0.002% (template counts) or 0.001% (read counts). Clones detected in sequenced pre-transplant spleen, lymph node, or MLR CFSE-low populations of the donor or recipient were defined as mappable. Cumulative frequency of alloreactive clones was calculated as a percentage of all sequences weighted by copy number. TCRdb holds this immuneACCESS table with in-frame rearrangements only. Some clones are missing; in checked studies, unresolved V genes explain under half, and the rest has no known cause. That table furnishes V, J and clone size, whereas the DNA furnished D and trimming. The sample contains 20,000 or so clones, approximately 70% of them found a single time. Of the sample, about 8.8% falls within the top ten clones.

The research as a whole found: Early after transplant, declines in HvG clones were associated with peak levels of circulating GvH clones. High GvH to HvG T cell clonal ratios were observed in the allografts of patients with donor T cell macrochimerism. The conclusions were limited by the relatively low number and heterogeneity of the intestinal transplant patients. GvH clones turned up in recipient bone marrow, with some appearing earlier in ileal mucosa or blood, a pattern consistent with an intestinal mucosal origin.

Intraepithelial and lamina propria lymphocytes were isolated from graft specimens using dithiothreitol, EDTA incubations and collagenase D digestion. Bulk TCR-beta sequencing was performed on serial intestinal graft biopsy specimens collected as late as 600 days after transplant. V drops 1 base and J drops 2 bases, leaving 6 bases in between. CDR1 and CDR2 are read off the germline V gene as SGHAT and FQNNGV. The CDR3 holds 13 amino acids from the cysteine to the phenylalanine. The DNA shown is the 39-base CDR3, in frame from base 1. The TCR originated in a human patient who received an intestinal transplant, so some T cells may come from the graft donor. The sequencing used ileum tissue, collected about 21 days after intestinal transplant. Recombination connected TRBV11-2 to TRBJ2-7; the D gene is unclear. The sequenced DNA: TGTGCCAGCAGCTTAGCCTACCCCTACGAGCAGTACTTC. Its translation reads: CASSLAYPYEQYF.